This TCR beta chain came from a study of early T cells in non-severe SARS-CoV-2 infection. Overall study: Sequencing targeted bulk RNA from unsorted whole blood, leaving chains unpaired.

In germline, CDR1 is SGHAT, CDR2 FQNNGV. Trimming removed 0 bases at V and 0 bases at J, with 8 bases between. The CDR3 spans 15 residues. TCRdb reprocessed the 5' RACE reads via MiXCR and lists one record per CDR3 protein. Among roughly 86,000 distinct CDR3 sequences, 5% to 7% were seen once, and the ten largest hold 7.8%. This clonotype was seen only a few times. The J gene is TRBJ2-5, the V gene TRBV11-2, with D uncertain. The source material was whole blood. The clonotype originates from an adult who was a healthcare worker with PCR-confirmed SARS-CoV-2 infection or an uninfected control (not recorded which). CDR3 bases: TGTGCCAGCAGCTTAGATCAACGGAACCAAGAGACCCAGTACTTC. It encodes CASSLDQRNQETQYF.